Described below is a single T cell receptor beta chain sequence and its context. Its antigen remains unidentified. The sample belongs to a study of cytomegalovirus exposure and HLA in healthy donors. Study findings and constraints: Generally TCR sequences proved uncommon, though certain public TCRs appeared in numerous donors. Investigators reported 164 TCR beta chains as tied to cytomegalovirus.

Germline V gene sequence: CDR1 MDHEN, CDR2 SYDVKM. The CDR3 consists of 16 residues. Deletions cut 7 bases from V and 5 bases from J, with 21 bases between. TCRdb's table, derived via immunoSEQ multiplex PCR, lists solely in-frame clones and lacks some. The sample holds 130,000 to 150,000 clones, 90% seen once. This TCR was recovered from a woman in her thirties in good health and CMV-seropositive. The chain combines TRBV28 with TRBJ1-5, with D perhaps TRBD1 (6 bases). Sample: PBMCs. The CDR3 loop is CASTLRGAGDDQPQHF. The DNA for the CDR3 is TGTGCCAGCACCCTGAGGGGGGCGGGGGATGATCAGCCCCAGCATTTT.